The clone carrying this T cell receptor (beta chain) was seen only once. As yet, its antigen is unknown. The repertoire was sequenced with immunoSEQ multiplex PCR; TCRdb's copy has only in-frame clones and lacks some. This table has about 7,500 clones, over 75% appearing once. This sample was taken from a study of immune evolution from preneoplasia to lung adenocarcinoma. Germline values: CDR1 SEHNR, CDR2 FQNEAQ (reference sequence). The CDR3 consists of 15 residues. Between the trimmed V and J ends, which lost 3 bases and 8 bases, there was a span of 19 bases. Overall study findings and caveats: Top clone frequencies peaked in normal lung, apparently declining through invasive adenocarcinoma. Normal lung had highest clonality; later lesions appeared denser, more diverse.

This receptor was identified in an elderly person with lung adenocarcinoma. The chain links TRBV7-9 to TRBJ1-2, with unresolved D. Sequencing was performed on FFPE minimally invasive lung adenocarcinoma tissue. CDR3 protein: CASSFTRDLGIGYTF. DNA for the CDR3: TGTGCCAGCAGCTTTACAAGAGACTTGGGAATCGGCTACACCTTC. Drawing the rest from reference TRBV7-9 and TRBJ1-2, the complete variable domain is DTGVSQNPRHKITKRGQNVTFRCDPISEHNRLYWYRQTLGQGPEFLTYFQNEAQLEKSRLLSDRFSAERPKGSFSTLEIQRTEQGDSAMYLCASSFTRDLGIGYTFGSGTRLTVV.